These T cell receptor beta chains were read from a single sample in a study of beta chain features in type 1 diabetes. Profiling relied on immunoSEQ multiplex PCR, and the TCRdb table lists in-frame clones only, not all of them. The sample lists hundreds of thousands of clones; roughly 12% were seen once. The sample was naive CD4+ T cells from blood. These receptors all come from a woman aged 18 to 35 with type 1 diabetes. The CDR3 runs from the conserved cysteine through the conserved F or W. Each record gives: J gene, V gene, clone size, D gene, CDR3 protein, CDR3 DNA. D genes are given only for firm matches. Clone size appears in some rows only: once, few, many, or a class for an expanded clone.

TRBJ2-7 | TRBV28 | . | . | CAGSAGSTYEQYF | TGTGCCGGAAGCGCGGGGTCCACCTACGAGCAGTACTTC
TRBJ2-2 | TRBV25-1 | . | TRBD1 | CASRQTGDTGELFF | TGTGCCAGCAGACAAACAGGGGATACCGGGGAGCTGTTTTTT
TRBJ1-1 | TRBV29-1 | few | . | CSVERRAGTEAFF | TGCAGCGTTGAACGCAGGGCAGGTACTGAAGCTTTCTTT
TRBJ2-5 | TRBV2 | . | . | CASTPRPGGETQYF | TGTGCCAGCACCCCCCGCCCCGGGGGAGAGACCCAGTACTTC
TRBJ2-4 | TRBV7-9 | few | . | CASSLGAKNIQYF | TGTGCCAGCAGCCTCGGGGCCAAAAACATTCAGTACTTC
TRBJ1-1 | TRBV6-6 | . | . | CASTQEGMFTEAFF | TGTGCCAGCACTCAGGAGGGGATGTTCACTGAAGCTTTCTTT
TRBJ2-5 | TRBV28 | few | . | CATAEETQYF | TGTGCCACCGCAGAAGAGACCCAGTACTTC
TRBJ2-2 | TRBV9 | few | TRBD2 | CASRSGLAVNTGELFF | TGTGCCAGCAGATCGGGGCTAGCGGTTAACACCGGGGAGCTGTTTTTT
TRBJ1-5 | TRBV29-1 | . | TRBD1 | CSVGAGGSNQPQHF | TGCAGCGTTGGGGCAGGGGGGAGCAATCAGCCCCAGCATTTT
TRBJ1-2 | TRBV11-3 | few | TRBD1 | CASSLADRDHGYTF | TGTGCCAGCAGCTTAGCGGACAGGGATCATGGCTACACCTTC
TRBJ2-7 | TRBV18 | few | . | CASSPPGIGTGYEQYF | TGTGCCAGCTCACCACCAGGAATAGGTACGGGATACGAGCAGTACTTC
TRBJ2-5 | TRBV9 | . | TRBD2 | CASSVGVAGVPKTQYF | TGTGCCAGCAGCGTAGGAGTAGCGGGGGTCCCCAAGACCCAGTACTTC
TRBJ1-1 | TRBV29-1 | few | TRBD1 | CSVGQGYTEAFF | TGCAGCGTTGGACAGGGATACACTGAAGCTTTCTTT
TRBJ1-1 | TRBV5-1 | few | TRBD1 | CASSLEGGRNTEAFF | TGCGCCAGCAGCTTGGAAGGGGGCCGGAACACTGAAGCTTTCTTT
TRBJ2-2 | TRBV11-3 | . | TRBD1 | CASSLDGQGNTGELFF | TGTGCCAGCAGCTTAGATGGACAGGGGAACACCGGGGAGCTGTTTTTT
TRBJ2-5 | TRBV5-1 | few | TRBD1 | CASRTGTERETQYF | TGCGCCAGCAGGACCGGGACAGAAAGGGAGACCCAGTACTTC
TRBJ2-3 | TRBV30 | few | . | CAWRWTSHTQYF | TGTGCCTGGAGATGGACAAGCCATACGCAGTATTTT
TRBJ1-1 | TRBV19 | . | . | CASSMAANTEAFF | TGTGCCAGTAGTATGGCCGCGAACACTGAAGCTTTCTTT
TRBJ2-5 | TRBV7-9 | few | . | CASGKGGETQYF | TGTGCCAGCGGCAAGGGAGGAGAGACCCAGTACTTC
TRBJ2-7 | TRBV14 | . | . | CASSPTGLPQYF | TGTGCCAGCAGCCCTACGGGACTTCCGCAGTACTTC
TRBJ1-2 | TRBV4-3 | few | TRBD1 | CASARDRGGGGYTF | TGCGCCAGTGCCCGGGACAGGGGTGGCGGTGGCTACACCTTC
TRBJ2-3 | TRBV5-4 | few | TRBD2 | CASSLVGGTLRYF | TGTGCCAGCAGCTTGGTCGGGGGGACGCTCCGGTATTTT
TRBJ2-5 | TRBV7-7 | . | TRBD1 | CASSRDRRETQYF | TGTGCCAGCAGCCGGGACAGAAGGGAGACCCAGTACTTC
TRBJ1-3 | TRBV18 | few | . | CASSPSGDSGNTIYF | TGTGCCAGCTCACCCTCAGGCGATTCTGGAAACACCATATATTTT
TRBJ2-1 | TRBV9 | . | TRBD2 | CASSRRTSGGVIEQFF | TGTGCCAGCAGCCGTCGAACTAGCGGGGGGGTGATTGAGCAGTTCTTC
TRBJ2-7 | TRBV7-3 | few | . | CASSAGYRGEQYF | TGTGCCAGCAGCGCCGGCTACCGGGGCGAGCAGTACTTC
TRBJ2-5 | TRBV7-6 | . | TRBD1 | CASSTRQGGGTQYF | TGTGCCAGCAGCACCCGACAGGGTGGGGGGACCCAGTACTTC
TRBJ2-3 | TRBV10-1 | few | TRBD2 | CASSPGRSTDTQYF | TGCGCCAGCAGCCCCGGGAGGAGCACAGATACGCAGTATTTT
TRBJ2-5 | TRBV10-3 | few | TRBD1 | CAISDRGGPGQGRETQYF | TGTGCCATCAGTGACCGTGGAGGGCCGGGACAGGGAAGAGAGACCCAGTACTTC
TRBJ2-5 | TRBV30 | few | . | CAWSVVASVPGTQYF | TGTGCCTGGAGTGTTGTGGCTAGCGTTCCGGGGACCCAGTACTTC
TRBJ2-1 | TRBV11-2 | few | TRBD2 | CASRRISGSYNEQFF | TGTGCCAGCAGGAGGATTAGCGGGAGCTACAATGAGCAGTTCTTC
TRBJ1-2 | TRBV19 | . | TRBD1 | CASRRRQGSPNYGYTF | TGTGCCAGTAGACGAAGACAGGGGTCGCCAAACTATGGCTACACCTTC
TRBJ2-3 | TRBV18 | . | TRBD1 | CASSPRQGKADTQYF | TGTGCCAGCTCACCACGACAGGGGAAGGCAGATACGCAGTATTTT
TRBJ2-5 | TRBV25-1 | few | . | CASSEYMGRETQYF | TGTGCCAGCAGTGAATACATGGGGAGGGAGACCCAGTACTTC
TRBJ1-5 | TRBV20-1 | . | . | CSASAGGPQHF | TGCAGTGCTAGTGCCGGGGGGCCCCAGCATTTT